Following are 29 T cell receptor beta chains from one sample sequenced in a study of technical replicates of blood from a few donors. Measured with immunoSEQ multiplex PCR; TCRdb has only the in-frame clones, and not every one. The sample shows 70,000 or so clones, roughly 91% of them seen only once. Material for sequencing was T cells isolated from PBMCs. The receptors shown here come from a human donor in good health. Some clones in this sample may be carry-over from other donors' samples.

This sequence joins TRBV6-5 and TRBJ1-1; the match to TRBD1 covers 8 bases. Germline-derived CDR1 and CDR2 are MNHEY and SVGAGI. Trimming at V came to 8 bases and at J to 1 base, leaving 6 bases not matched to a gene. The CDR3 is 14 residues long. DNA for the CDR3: TGTGCCAGCCGGTTACAGGGGGGGAACACTGAAGCTTTCTTT. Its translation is CASRLQGGNTEAFF.

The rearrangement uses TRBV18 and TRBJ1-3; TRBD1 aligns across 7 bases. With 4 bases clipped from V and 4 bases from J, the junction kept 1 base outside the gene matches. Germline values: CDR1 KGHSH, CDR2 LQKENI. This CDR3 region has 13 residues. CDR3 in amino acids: CASSRGQGNTIYF. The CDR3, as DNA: TGTGCCAGCTCACGGGGACAGGGAAACACCATATATTTT.

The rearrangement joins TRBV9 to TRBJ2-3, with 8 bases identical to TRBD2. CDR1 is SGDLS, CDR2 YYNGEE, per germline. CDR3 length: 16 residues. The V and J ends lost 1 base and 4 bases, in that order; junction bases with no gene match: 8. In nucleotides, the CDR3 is TGTGCCAGCAGCGTAAAAGGACTAGCAGGCGCAGATACGCAGTATTTT. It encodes CASSVKGLAGADTQYF.

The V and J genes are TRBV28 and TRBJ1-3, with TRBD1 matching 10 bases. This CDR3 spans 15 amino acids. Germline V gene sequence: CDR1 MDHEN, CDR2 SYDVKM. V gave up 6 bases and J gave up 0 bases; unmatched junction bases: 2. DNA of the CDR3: TGTGCCAGCAGAAGGACAGGGGGCTCTGGAAACACCATATATTTT. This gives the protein CASRRTGGSGNTIYF.

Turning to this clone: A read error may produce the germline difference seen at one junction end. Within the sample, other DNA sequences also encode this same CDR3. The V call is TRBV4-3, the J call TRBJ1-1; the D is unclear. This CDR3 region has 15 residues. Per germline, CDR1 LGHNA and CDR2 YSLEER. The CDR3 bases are TGCGCCAGCAGCCAAGATCGAGGATTGAACACTGAAGCTTTCTTC. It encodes CASSQDRGLNTEAFF.

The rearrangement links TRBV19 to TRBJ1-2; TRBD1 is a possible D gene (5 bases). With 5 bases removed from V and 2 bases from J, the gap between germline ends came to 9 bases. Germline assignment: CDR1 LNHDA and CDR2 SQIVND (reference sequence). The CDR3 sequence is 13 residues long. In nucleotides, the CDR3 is TGTGCCAGTAGTCGTGGGGGGAACTATGGCTACACCTTC. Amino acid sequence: CASSRGGNYGYTF.

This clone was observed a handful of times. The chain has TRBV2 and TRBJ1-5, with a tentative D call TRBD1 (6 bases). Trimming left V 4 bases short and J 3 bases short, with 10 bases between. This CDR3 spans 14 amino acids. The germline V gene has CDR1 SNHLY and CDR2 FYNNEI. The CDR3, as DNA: TGTGCCAGCAGTGTCCAGGGGAACAATCAGCCCCAGCATTTT. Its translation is CASSVQGNNQPQHF.

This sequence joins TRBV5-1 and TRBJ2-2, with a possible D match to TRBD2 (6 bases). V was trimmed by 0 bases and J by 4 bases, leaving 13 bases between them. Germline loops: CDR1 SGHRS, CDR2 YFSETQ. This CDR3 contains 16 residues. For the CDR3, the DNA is TGCGCCAGCAGCTTGGTAGGGGCCGGGGGCACCGGGGAGCTGTTTTTT. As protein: CASSLVGAGGTGELFF.

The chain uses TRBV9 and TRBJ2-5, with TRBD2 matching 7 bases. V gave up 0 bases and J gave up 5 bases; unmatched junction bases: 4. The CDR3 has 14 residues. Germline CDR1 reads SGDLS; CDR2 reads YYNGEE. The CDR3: CASSVASGAETQYF. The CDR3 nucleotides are TGTGCCAGCAGCGTAGCTAGCGGCGCCGAGACCCAGTACTTC. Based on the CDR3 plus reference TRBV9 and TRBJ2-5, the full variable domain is DSGVTQTPKHLITATGQRVTLRCSPRSGDLSVYWYQQSLDQGLQFLIQYYNGEERAKGNILERFSAQQFPDLHSELNLSSLELGDSALYFCASSVASGAETQYFGPGTRLLVL.

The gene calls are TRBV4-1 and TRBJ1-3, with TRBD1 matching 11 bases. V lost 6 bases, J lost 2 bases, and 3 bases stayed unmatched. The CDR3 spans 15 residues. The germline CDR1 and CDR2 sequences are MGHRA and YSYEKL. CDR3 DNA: TGCGCCAGCAGTACGGACAGGGGGCCTGGAAACACCATATATTTT. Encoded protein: CASSTDRGPGNTIYF.

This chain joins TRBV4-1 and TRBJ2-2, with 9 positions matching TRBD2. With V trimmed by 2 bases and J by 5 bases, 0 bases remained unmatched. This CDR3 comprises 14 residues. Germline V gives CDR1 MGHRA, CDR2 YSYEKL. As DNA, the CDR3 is TGCGCCAGCAGCCAAAGCGGGGGGACCGGGGAGCTGTTTTTT. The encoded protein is CASSQSGGTGELFF.

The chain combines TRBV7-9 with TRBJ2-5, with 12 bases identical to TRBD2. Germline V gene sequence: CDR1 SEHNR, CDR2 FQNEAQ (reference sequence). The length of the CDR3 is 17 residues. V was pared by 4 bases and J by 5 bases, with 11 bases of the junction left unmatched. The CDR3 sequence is CASSSPSRLAGAETQYF. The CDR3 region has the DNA TGTGCCAGCAGCTCCCCCTCCAGACTAGCGGGAGCGGAGACCCAGTACTTC.

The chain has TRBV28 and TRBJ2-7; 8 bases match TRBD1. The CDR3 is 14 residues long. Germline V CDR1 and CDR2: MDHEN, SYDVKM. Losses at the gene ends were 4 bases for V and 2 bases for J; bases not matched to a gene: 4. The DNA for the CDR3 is TGTGCCAGCAGTTACTACAGGGGGGCCTACGAGCAGTACTTC. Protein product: CASSYYRGAYEQYF.

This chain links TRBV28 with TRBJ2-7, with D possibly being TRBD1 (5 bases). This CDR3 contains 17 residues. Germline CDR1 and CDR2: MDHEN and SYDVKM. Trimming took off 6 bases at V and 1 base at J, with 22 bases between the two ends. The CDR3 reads CASSRTGGPLLSYEQYF. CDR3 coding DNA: TGTGCCAGCAGCCGAACAGGTGGTCCTTTACTATCCTACGAGCAGTACTTC.

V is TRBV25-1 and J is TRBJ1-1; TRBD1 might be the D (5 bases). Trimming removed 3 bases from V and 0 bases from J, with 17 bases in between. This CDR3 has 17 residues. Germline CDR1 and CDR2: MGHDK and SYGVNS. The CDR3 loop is CASSERRGKGMNTEAFF. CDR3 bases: TGTGCCAGCAGTGAGCGGCGAGGCAAGGGGATGAACACTGAAGCTTTCTTT. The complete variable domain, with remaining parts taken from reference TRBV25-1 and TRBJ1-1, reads EADIYQTPRYLVIGTGKKITLECSQTMGHDKMYWYQQDPGMELHLIHYSYGVNSTEKGDLSSESTVSRIRTEHFPLTLESARPSHTSQYLCASSERRGKGMNTEAFFGQGTRLTVV.

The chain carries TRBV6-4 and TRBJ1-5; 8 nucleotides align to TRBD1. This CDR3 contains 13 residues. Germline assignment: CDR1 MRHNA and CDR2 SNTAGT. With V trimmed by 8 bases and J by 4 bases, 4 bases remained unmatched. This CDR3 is CASARDRNQPQHF. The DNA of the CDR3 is TGTGCCAGCGCCAGGGACAGGAATCAGCCCCAGCATTTT.

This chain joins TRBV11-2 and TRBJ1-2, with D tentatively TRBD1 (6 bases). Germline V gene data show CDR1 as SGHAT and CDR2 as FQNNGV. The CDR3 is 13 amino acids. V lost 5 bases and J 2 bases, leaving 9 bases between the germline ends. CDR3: CASSAQGNYGYTF. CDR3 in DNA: TGTGCCAGCAGCGCCCAGGGGAACTATGGCTACACCTTC. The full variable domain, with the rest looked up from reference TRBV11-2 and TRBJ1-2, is EAGVAQSPRYKIIEKRQSVAFWCNPISGHATLYWYQQILGQGPKLLIQFQNNGVVDDSQLPKDRFSAERLKGVDSTLKIQPAKLEDSAVYLCASSAQGNYGYTFGSGTRLTVV.

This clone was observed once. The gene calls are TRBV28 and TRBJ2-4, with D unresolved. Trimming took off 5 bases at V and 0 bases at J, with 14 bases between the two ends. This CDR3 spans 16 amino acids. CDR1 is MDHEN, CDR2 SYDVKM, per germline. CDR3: CASSLAYELAKNIQYF. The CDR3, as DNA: TGTGCCAGCAGTCTCGCCTACGAATTAGCCAAAAACATTCAGTACTTC.

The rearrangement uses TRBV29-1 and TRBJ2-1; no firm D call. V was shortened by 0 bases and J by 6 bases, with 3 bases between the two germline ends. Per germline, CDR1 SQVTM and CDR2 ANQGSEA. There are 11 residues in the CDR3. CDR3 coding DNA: TGCAGCGTTGAAGATCTCAATGAGCAGTTCTTC. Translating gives CSVEDLNEQFF.

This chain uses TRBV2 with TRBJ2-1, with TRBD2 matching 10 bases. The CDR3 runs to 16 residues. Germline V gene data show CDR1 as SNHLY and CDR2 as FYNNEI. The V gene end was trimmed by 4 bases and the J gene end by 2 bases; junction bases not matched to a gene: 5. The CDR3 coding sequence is TGTGCCAGCAGTGGAATAGGACTAGCGGCCTACAATGAGCAGTTCTTC. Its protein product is CASSGIGLAAYNEQFF.

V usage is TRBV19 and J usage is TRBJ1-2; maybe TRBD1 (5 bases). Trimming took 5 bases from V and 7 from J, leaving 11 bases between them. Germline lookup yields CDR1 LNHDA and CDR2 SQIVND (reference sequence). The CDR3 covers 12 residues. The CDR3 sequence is CASSAGLVGYTF. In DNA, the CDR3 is TGTGCCAGTAGTGCAGGGCTGGTTGGCTACACCTTC.

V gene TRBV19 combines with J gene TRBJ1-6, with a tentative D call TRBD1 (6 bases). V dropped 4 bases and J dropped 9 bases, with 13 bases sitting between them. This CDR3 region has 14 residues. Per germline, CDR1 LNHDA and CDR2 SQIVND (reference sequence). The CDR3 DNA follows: TGTGCCAGTAGTACCCACAGGGATGGTTCACCCCTCCACTTT. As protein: CASSTHRDGSPLHF.

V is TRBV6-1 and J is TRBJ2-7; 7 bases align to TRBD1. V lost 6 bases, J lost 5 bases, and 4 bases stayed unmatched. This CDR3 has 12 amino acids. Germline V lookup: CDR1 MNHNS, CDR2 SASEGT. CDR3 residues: CASRQGWDEQYF. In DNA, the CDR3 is TGTGCCAGCAGACAGGGGTGGGACGAGCAGTACTTC.

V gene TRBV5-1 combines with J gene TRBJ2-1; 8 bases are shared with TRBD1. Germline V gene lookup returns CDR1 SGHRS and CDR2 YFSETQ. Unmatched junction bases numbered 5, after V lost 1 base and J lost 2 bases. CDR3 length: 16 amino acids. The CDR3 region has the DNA TGCGCCAGCAGCTTGTTTTTGGGACAGGCCTACAATGAGCAGTTCTTC. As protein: CASSLFLGQAYNEQFF.

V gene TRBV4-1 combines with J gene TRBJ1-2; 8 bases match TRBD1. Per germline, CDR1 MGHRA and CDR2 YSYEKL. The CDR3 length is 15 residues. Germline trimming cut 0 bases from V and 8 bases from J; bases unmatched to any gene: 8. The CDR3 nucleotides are TGCGCCAGCAGCCAAGACCCGGGACAGGTGGCCGGCTACACCTTC. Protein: CASSQDPGQVAGYTF.

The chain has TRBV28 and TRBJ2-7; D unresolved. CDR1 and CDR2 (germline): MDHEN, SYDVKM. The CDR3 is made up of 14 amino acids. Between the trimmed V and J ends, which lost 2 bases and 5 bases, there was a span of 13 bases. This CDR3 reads CASSLPLSRDEQYF. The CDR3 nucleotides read TGTGCCAGCAGTTTACCCCTGAGTCGGGACGAGCAGTACTTC.

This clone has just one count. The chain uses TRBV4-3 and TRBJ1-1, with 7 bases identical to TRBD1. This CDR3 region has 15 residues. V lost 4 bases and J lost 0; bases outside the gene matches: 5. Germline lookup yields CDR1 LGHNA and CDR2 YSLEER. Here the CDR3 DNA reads TGCGCCAGCAGCCCACGACAGGGCTTGAACACTGAAGCTTTCTTT. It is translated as CASSPRQGLNTEAFF.

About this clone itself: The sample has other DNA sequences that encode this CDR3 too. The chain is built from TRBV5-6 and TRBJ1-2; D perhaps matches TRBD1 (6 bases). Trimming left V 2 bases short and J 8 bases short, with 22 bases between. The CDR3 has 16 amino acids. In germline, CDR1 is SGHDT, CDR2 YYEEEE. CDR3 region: CASSFTHLRGGYGYTF. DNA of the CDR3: TGTGCCAGCAGCTTCACGCATCTAAGGGGGGGGTACGGCTACACCTTC.

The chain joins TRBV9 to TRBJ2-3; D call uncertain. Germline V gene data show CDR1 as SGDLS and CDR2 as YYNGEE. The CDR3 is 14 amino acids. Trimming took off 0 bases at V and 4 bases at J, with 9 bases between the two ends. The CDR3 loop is CASSVALGSDTQYF. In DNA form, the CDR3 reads TGTGCCAGCAGCGTAGCTTTGGGCTCAGATACGCAGTATTTT.